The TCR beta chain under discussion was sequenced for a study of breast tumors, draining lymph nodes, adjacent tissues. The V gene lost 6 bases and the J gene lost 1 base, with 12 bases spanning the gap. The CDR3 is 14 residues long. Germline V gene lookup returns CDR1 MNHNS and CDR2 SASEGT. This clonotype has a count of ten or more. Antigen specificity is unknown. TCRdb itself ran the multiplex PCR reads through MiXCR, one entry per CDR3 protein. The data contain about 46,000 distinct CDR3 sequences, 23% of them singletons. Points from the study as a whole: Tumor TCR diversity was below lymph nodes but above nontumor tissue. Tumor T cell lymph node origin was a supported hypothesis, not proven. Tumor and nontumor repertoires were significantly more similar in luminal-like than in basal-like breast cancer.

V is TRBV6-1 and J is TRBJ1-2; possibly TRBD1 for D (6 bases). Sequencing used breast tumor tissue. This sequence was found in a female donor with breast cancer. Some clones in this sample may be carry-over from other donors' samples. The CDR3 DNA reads TGTGCCAGCAGGGGTGTACAGGGTAACTATGGCTACACCTTC. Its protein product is CASRGVQGNYGYTF.